Listed below are T cell receptor beta chains from one sample, sequenced in a study of T cells in Graves' hyperthyroidism and ophthalmopathy. MiXCR was run by TCRdb on the multiplex PCR reads, yielding one entry per CDR3 protein. There are 750,000 to 950,000 distinct CDR3 sequences in the sample; over 35% occur only once, and roughly 8.3% lies in the top ten. The source material was blood. Receptor source: a man between 18 and 35 years old with Graves' hyperthyroidism. Both conserved end residues are part of each CDR3. The order of the fields is V gene, D gene, J gene, clone size, CDR3 DNA, CDR3 protein. A D gene is named only where the DNA matches it firmly. The size field is filled for only some rows; it gives once, few, many or a size class.

v_call: TRBV13; d_call: TRBD1; j_call: TRBJ1-2; clone_size: -; cdr3_nt: TGTGCCAGCAGCTTGTGGAGGGACAGGGTTTCGGATGGCTACACCTTC; cdr3_aa: CASSLWRDRVSDGYTF
v_call: TRBV29-1; d_call: -; j_call: TRBJ1-5; clone_size: -; cdr3_nt: TGCAGCTTGGCTACGTGGGGGGAAAATCAGCCCCAGCATTTT; cdr3_aa: CSLATWGENQPQHF
v_call: TRBV4-2; d_call: -; j_call: TRBJ1-3; clone_size: -; cdr3_nt: TGTGCCAGCAGCCAAAGCTGGGGCGGAAACACCATATATTTT; cdr3_aa: CASSQSWGGNTIYF
v_call: TRBV7-9; d_call: -; j_call: TRBJ1-4; clone_size: -; cdr3_nt: TGTGCCAGCAGCTCATGGGGGACAACTAATGAAAAACTGTTTTTT; cdr3_aa: CASSSWGTTNEKLFF
v_call: TRBV2; d_call: TRBD2; j_call: TRBJ2-3; clone_size: -; cdr3_nt: TGTGCCAGCAGTGGAAGCGGGGCTAGCACAGATACGCAGTATTTT; cdr3_aa: CASSGSGASTDTQYF
v_call: TRBV9; d_call: TRBD1; j_call: TRBJ2-5; clone_size: -; cdr3_nt: TGTGCCAGCAGCGGAGCCCCGGGACAGGGGGGCCAAGAGACCCAGTACTTC; cdr3_aa: CASSGAPGQGGQETQYF
v_call: TRBV29-1; d_call: -; j_call: TRBJ2-5; clone_size: few; cdr3_nt: TGCAGCGTCAACAGGGCCCCAGAGACCCAGTACTTC; cdr3_aa: CSVNRAPETQYF
v_call: TRBV29-1; d_call: -; j_call: TRBJ2-2; clone_size: -; cdr3_nt: TGCAGCTTAACGGGCTGGGGCAGGGCGAACACCGGGGAGCTGTTTTTT; cdr3_aa: CSLTGWGRANTGELFF
v_call: TRBV24-1; d_call: TRBD1; j_call: TRBJ2-7; clone_size: few; cdr3_nt: TGTGCCACCAGTGGAACTACAGGGGGAAAGTACGAGCAGTACTTC; cdr3_aa: CATSGTTGGKYEQYF
v_call: TRBV25-1; d_call: -; j_call: TRBJ2-5; clone_size: -; cdr3_nt: TGTGCCAGCAGTGAATACTTAGGGACTCCGACCCTAGAGACCCAGTACTTC; cdr3_aa: CASSEYLGTPTLETQYF
v_call: TRBV30; d_call: TRBD1; j_call: TRBJ1-1; clone_size: -; cdr3_nt: TGTGCCTGGAGTGACAACAGGGGAACTGAAGCTTTCTTT; cdr3_aa: CAWSDNRGTEAFF
v_call: TRBV2; d_call: -; j_call: TRBJ2-7; clone_size: many; cdr3_nt: TGTGCCAGCAGTGACGAGGCAGGCTACGAGCAGTACTTC; cdr3_aa: CASSDEAGYEQYF
v_call: TRBV6-1; d_call: -; j_call: TRBJ2-7; clone_size: -; cdr3_nt: TGTGCCAGCAGTTCGGACGTGACAGGCCCCTACGAGCAGTACTTC; cdr3_aa: CASSSDVTGPYEQYF
v_call: TRBV19; d_call: TRBD1; j_call: TRBJ2-2; clone_size: few; cdr3_nt: TGTGCCAGTAGCCCCCCGAGACAGGGGATCGGGGAGCTGTTTTTT; cdr3_aa: CASSPPRQGIGELFF
v_call: TRBV29-1; d_call: TRBD2; j_call: TRBJ2-3; clone_size: many; cdr3_nt: TGCAGCGGCGATGGCGGGGGTTTAGATACGCAGTATTTT; cdr3_aa: CSGDGGGLDTQYF